A single sample is the source of the 6 T cell receptor beta chains below, sequenced in a study of STAT5B mutations in CD4+ large granular lymphocyte leukemia. Profiled with immunoSEQ multiplex PCR; TCRdb holds only in-frame clones, not every one. The table has tens of thousands of clones, 72% seen once. The sample consisted of CD4+ T cells from blood buffy coats. Receptor source: a human donor in good health.

The chain couples TRBV5-1 to TRBJ2-3; weak D call: TRBD1 (5 bases). The germline CDR1 and CDR2 sequences are SGHRS and YFSETQ. The CDR3 has 16 amino acids. Trimming shortened V by 0 bases and J by 2 bases, and 13 bases separated the two germline ends. CDR3 in DNA: TGCGCCAGCAGCTTGGCCGAGAACAGGCACACAGATACGCAGTATTTT. This translates into CASSLAENRHTDTQYF.

V is TRBV7-2 and J is TRBJ2-3, with TRBD2 identical over 7 bases. The CDR3 length is 16 residues. Trimming at V came to 6 bases and at J to 2 bases, leaving 11 bases not matched to a gene. CDR1 and CDR2 (germline): SGHTA, FQGNSA. The CDR3 DNA reads TGTGCCAGCAGGAAAGGGGACTACCTAACCACAGATACGCAGTATTTT. The encoded protein is CASRKGDYLTTDTQYF.

V and J are TRBV5-1 and TRBJ2-7; D is possibly TRBD2 (5 bases). The ends were cut back, 5 bases at V and 0 bases at J, with 18 bases in the middle. The germline V gene has CDR1 SGHRS and CDR2 YFSETQ. This CDR3 has 16 amino acids. The CDR3 bases are TGCGCCAGCAGATTCCTCGGACCGGGAAGCTCCTACGAGCAGTACTTC. Residues: CASRFLGPGSSYEQYF.

This clone was counted a few times. The genes are TRBV18 and TRBJ1-1; unclear D gene. This CDR3 region has 13 residues. CDR1 and CDR2 (germline): KGHSH, LQKENI. V lost 1 base, J lost 2 bases, and 5 bases lay in between. DNA for the CDR3: TGTGCCAGCTCACCACTACTAAACACTGAAGCTTTCTTT. Translating it yields CASSPLLNTEAFF.

The rearrangement links TRBV5-1 to TRBJ2-7; 7 nucleotides match TRBD1. Germline V gives CDR1 SGHRS, CDR2 YFSETQ. V was pared by 1 base and J by 1 base, with 5 bases of the junction left unmatched. The CDR3 is 15 residues long. The CDR3, as DNA: TGCGCCAGCAGCTTGTTCCCAGGGGGATCCTACGAGCAGTACTTC. Translated, it gives CASSLFPGGSYEQYF.

This sequence joins TRBV7-2 and TRBJ1-2, with D maybe TRBD1 (5 bases). The CDR3 covers 17 residues. V lost 2 bases to trimming and J lost 0 bases, with 16 bases between them. CDR1 and CDR2 (germline): SGHTA, FQGNSA. The CDR3, as DNA: TGTGCCAGCAGCTTAACCCGCCAGGGTATAGCTAACTATGGCTACACCTTC. Its protein is CASSLTRQGIANYGYTF.